This T cell receptor (beta chain) appears in the sequencing data of a study of shared clonotypes between healthy human individuals. V lost 4 bases and J 2 bases, leaving 6 bases between the germline ends. Germline values: CDR1 SGHTA, CDR2 FQGNSA. This CDR3 has 12 residues. Assay used: immunoSEQ multiplex PCR; TCRdb lists only in-frame clones, some missing. This table has 1,500,000 or so clones, around 97% appearing once. Sequencing was done on a sample of naive CD4+ T cells sorted from blood. The subset is: CD45RA+ positively selected. This sequence originates from a man younger than 40 in good health. The rearrangement links TRBV7-2 to TRBJ2-7; D is unclear. CDR3 DNA sequence: TGTGCCAGCAGCTCCACAACCTACGAGCAGTACTTC. It specifies CASSSTTYEQYF.